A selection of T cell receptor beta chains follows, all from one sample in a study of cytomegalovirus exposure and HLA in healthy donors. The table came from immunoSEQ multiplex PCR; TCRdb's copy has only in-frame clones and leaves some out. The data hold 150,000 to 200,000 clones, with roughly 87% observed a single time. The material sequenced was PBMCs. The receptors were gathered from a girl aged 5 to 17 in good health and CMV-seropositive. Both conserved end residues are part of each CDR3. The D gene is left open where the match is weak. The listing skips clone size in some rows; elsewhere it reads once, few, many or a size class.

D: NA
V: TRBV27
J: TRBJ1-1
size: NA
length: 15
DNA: TGTGCCAGCAGTTTATCGGGGGGGGCGGGCACTGAAGCTTTCTTT
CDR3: CASSLSGGAGTEAFF

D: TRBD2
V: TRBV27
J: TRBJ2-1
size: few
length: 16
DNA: TGTGCCAGCAGTGGAAGACTAGCGGGGGGATACAATGAGCAGTTCTTC
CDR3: CASSGRLAGGYNEQFF

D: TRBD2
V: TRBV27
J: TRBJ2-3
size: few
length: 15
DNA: TGTGCCAGCAGTCCGATAGCGGGAGGGATGGATACGCAGTATTTT
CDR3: CASSPIAGGMDTQYF

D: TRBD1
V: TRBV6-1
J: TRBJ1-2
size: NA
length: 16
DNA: TGTGCCAGCAGTGAAGGGACAGGGGGCCTTCTTTATGGCTACACCTTC
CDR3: CASSEGTGGLLYGYTF

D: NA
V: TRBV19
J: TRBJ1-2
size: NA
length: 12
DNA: TGTGCCAGTAAAGGGGCTAACTATGGCTACACCTTC
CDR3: CASKGANYGYTF

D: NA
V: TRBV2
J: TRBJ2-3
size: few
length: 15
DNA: TGTGCCAGCAGTGAAGCGGCTAGCGTTGGGGATACGCAGTATTTT
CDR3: CASSEAASVGDTQYF

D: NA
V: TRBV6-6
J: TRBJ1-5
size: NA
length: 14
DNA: TGTGCCAGCAGAGTAAGCCAGGGCGGTCAGCCCCAGCATTTT
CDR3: CASRVSQGGQPQHF

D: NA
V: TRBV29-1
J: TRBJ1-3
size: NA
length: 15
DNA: TGCAGCGTTGTTTCGGACAGCCGCTCTGGAAACACCATATATTTT
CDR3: CSVVSDSRSGNTIYF

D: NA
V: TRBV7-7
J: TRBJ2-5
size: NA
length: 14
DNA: TGTGCTAGCAGCTTAGGGGGGGGCCAAGAGACCCAGTACTTC
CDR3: CASSLGGGQETQYF

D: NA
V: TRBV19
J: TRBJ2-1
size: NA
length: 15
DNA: TGTGCCAGTAGTATGGCTGGGAGCTCCTACAATGAGCAGTTCTTC
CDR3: CASSMAGSSYNEQFF

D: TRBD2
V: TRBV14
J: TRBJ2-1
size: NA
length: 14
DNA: TGTGCCAGCAGCCAACTAGCGGGGGGCAATGAGCAGTTCTTC
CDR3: CASSQLAGGNEQFF

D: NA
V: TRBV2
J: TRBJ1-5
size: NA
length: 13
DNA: TGTGCCAGCAGGGGTACTAACAATCAGCCCCAGCATTTT
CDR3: CASRGTNNQPQHF

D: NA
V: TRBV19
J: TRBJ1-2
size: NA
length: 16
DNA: TGTGCCAGTAGCCCCCGCCCCGGGACTTTGAACTATGGCTACACCTTC
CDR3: CASSPRPGTLNYGYTF

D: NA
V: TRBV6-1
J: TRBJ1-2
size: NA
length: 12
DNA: TGTGCCAGCACCTTATACAGGGACGGCTACACCTTC
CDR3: CASTLYRDGYTF

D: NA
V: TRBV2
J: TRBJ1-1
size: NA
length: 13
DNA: TGTGCCAGCAGTGTATCAGGGCCCACTGAAGCTTTCTTT
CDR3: CASSVSGPTEAFF

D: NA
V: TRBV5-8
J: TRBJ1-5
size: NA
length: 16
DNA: TGTGCCAGCAGCTTGGAGGGGATCGGAGGCAATCAGCCCCAGCATTTT
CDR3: CASSLEGIGGNQPQHF

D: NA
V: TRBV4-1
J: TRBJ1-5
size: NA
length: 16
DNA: TGCGCCAGCAGCCGTATATATCTACAGTGGAATCAGCCCCAGCATTTT
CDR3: CASSRIYLQWNQPQHF

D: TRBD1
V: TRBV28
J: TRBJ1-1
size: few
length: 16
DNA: TGTGCCAGCAGTTTATGGCCGGGACAGGGGGACACTGAAGCTTTCTTT
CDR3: CASSLWPGQGDTEAFF

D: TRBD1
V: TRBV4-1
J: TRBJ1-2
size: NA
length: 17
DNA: TGCGCCAGCAGCCTGGACAGGAAGCTTGGGTCTAACTATGGCTACACCTTC
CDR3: CASSLDRKLGSNYGYTF

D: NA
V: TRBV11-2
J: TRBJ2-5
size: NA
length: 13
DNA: TGTGCCAGCAGCCCCCAAGCAGCGGAGACCCAGTACTTC
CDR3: CASSPQAAETQYF

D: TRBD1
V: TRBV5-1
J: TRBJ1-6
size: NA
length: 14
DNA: TGCGCCAGCAGCGGGGGACAGACAAATTCACCCCTCCACTTT
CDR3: CASSGGQTNSPLHF

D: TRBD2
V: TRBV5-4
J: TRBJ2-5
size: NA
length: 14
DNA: TGTGCCAGCAGGCTAGCGGGGGGGCGCGAGACCCAGTACTTC
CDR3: CASRLAGGRETQYF

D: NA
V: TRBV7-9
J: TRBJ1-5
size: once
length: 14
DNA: TGTGCCAGCAGTCACGGACAGCCTAATCAGCCCCAGCATTTT
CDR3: CASSHGQPNQPQHF

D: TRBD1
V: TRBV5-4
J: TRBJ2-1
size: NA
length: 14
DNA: TGTGCCTTCTGGCCTTCACAGGGGGCAAATGAGCAGTTCTTC
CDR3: CAFWPSQGANEQFF

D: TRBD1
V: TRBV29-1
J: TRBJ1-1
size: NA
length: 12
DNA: TGCAGCCTCTTGGGACAGGCCAGCGAAGCTTTCTTT
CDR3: CSLLGQASEAFF

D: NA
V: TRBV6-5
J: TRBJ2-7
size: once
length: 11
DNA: TGTGCCACCAGCGGAGTCCACGAGCAGTACTTC
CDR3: CATSGVHEQYF

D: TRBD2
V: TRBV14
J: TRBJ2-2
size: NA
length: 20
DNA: TGTGCCAGCAGCCAAGAGGATCGTCCTAGCGGGAGCACCGGCACCGGGGAGCTGTTTTTT
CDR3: CASSQEDRPSGSTGTGELFF

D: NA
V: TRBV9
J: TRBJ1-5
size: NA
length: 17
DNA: TGTGCCAGCAGCGTAGAATCCCACAGGGTTAGCAATCAGCCCCAGCATTTT
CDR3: CASSVESHRVSNQPQHF

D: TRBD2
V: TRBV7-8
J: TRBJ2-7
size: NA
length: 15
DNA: TGTGCCAGCAGCTCGAGTCTAGCGGGAGGTTACGAGCAGTACTTC
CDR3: CASSSSLAGGYEQYF

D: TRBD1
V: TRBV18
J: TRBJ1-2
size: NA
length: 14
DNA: TGTGCCAGCTCAACCGGGACAGGGGGCGATGGCTACACCTTC
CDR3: CASSTGTGGDGYTF

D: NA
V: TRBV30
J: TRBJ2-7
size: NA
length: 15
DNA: TGTGCCTGGAGTGTACGGGTTCCGGGAGAGGGCGAGCAGTACTTC
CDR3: CAWSVRVPGEGEQYF

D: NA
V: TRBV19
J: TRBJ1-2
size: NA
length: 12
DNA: TGTGCCAGTAAAGCCGGGAACTATGGCTACACCTTC
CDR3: CASKAGNYGYTF

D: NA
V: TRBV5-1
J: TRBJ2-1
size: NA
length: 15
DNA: TGCGCCAGCAGCTTTACGGGATCTTCAGGCGATGAGCAGTTCTTC
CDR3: CASSFTGSSGDEQFF

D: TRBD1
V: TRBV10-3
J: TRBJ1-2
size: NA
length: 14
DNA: TGTGCCATCAGTGAAATGACAGGGGGCTATGGCTACACCTTC
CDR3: CAISEMTGGYGYTF

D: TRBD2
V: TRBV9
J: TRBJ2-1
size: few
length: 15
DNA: TGTGCCAGCAGCGAACTAGCGGGAGGGCCGATTGAGCAGTTCTTC
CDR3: CASSELAGGPIEQFF

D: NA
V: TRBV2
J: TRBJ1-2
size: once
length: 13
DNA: TGTGCCAGCAGTGAAGATGCCAGCTATGGCTACACCTTC
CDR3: CASSEDASYGYTF

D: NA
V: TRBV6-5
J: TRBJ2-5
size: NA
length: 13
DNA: TGTGCCAGCAGATATACCCCGAGGGAGACCCAGTACTTC
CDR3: CASRYTPRETQYF

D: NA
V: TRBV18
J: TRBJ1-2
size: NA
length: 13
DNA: TGTGCCAGCTCACCCGACAGGACCTATGGCTACACCTTC
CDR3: CASSPDRTYGYTF

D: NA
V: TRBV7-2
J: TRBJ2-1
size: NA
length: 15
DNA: TGTGCCAGCAGCTTGAGGGAGCGGCTCTACAATGAGCAGTTCTTC
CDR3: CASSLRERLYNEQFF

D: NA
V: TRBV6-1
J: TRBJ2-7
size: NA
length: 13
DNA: TGTGCCAGCAGTGATTGGGCAGGCTACGAGCAGTACTTC
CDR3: CASSDWAGYEQYF

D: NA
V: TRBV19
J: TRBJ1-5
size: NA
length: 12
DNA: TGTGCCAGTAACTCAGGGCCTCAGCCCCAGCATTTT
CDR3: CASNSGPQPQHF

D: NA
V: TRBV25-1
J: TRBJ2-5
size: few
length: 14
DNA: TGTGCCAGCAGTGAAGGACAGAATGGAGAGACCCAGTACTTC
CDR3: CASSEGQNGETQYF

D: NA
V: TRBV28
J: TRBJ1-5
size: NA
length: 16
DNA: TGTGCCAGCAGTTTCACCCGGTCCCATAGCAATCAGCCCCAGCATTTT
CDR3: CASSFTRSHSNQPQHF

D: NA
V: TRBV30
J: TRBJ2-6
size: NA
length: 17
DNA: TGTGCCTGGAGTGTATCCCGGTCTTCCTCTGGGGCCAACGTCCTGACTTTC
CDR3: CAWSVSRSSSGANVLTF

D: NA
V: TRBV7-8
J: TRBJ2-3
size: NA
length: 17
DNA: TGTGCCAGCAGCCCTGGCGCTAGCGAACCTAGCACAGATACGCAGTATTTT
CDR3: CASSPGASEPSTDTQYF

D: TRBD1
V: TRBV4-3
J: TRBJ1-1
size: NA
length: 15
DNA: TGCGCCAGCAGCCAAACCTCTGACAGGGTAACTGAAGCTTTCTTT
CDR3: CASSQTSDRVTEAFF

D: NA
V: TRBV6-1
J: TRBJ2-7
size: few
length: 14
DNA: TGTGCCAGCAGTGAAGCGGGAGCGTCCTACGAGCAGTACTTC
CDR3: CASSEAGASYEQYF

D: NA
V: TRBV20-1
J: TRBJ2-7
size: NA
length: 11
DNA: TGCAGTGCCATTGCAGGGTACGAGCAGTACTTC
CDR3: CSAIAGYEQYF

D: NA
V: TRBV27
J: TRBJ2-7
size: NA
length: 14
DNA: TGTGCCAGCAGTTTATCGGGACAAGCCTACGAGCAGTACTTC
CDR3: CASSLSGQAYEQYF